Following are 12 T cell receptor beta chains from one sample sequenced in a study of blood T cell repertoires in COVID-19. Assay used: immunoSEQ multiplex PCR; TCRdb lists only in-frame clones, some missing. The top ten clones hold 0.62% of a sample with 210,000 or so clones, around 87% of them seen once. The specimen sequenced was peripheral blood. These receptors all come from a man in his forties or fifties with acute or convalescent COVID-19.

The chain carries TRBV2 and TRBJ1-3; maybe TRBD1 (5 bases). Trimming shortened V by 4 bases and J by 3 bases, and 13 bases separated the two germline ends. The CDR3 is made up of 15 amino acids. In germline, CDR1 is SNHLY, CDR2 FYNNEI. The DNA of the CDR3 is TGTGCCAGCAGTGTGGGACTACCCTTTGGAAACACCATATATTTT. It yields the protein CASSVGLPFGNTIYF.

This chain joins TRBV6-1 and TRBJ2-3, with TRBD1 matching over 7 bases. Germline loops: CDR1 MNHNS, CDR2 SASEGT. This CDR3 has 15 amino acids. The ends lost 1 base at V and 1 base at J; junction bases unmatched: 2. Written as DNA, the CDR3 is TGTGCCAGCAGTGAAGAAGGACAGGGCACAGATACGCAGTATTTT. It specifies CASSEEGQGTDTQYF.

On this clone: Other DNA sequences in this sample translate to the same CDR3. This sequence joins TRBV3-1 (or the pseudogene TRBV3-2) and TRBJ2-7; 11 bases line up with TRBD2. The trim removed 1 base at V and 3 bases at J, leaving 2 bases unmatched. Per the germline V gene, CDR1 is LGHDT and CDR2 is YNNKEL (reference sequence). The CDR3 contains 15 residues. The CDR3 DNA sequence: TGTGCCAGCAGCCAAGGGGGACTAGCGGACTACGAGCAGTACTTC. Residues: CASSQGGLADYEQYF.

The CDR3 coding sequence is TGTGCCAGCAGTGCGGACACGGACTATGGCTACACCTTC. Translated, it gives CASSADTDYGYTF. V usage is TRBV6-6 and J usage is TRBJ1-2, with D possibly TRBD1 on 5 matching bases. Trimming left V 5 bases short and J 3 bases short, with 10 bases between. CDR1 MNHNY and CDR2 SVGAGI come from the germline V gene (reference sequence). The CDR3 is made up of 13 amino acids.

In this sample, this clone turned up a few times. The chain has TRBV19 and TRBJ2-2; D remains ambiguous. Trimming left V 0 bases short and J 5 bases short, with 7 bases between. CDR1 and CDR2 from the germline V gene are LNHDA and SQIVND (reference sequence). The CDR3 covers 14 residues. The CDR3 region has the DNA TGTGCCAGTAGTATAGACGGCAGGACCGGGGAGCTGTTTTTT. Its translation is CASSIDGRTGELFF.

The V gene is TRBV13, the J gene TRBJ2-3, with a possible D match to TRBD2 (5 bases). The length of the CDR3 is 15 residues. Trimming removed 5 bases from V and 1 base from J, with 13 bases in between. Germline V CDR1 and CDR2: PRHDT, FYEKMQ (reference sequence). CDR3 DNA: TGTGCCAGCAGCGTTACGGGGAGCGGCACAGATACGCAGTATTTT. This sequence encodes CASSVTGSGTDTQYF.

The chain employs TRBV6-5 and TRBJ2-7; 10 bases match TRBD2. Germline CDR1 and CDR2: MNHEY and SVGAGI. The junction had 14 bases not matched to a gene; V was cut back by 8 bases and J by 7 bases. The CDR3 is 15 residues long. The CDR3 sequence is CASGLAGAESEEQYF. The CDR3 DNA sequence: TGTGCCAGCGGCCTAGCGGGAGCAGAATCAGAAGAGCAGTACTTC.

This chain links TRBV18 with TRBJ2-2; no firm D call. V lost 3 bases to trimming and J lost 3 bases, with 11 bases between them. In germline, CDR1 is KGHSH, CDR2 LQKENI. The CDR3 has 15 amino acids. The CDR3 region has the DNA TGTGCCAGCTCACCTACGAGTATAGACACCGGGGAGCTGTTTTTT. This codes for CASSPTSIDTGELFF.

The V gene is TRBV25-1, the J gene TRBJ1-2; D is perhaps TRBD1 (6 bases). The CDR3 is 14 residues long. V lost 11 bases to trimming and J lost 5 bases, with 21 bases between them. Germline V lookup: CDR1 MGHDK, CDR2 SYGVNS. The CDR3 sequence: CAHWGQGEIYGYTF. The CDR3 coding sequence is TGTGCCCACTGGGGGCAAGGGGAGATATATGGCTACACCTTC.

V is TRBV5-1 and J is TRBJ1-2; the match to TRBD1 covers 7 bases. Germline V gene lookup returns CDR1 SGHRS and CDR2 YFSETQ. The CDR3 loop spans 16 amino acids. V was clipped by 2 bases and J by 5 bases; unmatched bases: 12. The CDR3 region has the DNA TGCGCCAGCAGCTTACTACCCGACAGGGCTGAATATGGCTACACCTTC. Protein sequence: CASSLLPDRAEYGYTF.

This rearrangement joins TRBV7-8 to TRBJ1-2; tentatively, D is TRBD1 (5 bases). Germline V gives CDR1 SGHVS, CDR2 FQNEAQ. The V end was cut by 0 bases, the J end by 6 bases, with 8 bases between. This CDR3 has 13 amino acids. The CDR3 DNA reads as TGTGCCAGCAGCTTAGCGGGGCCGGATGGCTACACCTTC. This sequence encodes CASSLAGPDGYTF.

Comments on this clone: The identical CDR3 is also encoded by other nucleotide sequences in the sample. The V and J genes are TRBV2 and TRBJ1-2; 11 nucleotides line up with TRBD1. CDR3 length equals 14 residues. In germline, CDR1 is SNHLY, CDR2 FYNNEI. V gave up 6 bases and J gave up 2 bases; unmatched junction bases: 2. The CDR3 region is CASRGTGGNYGYTF. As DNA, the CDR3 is TGTGCCAGCAGGGGGACAGGGGGGAACTATGGCTACACCTTC. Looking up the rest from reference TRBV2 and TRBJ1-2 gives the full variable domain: EPEVTQTPSHQVTQMGQEVILRCVPISNHLYFYWYRQILGQKVEFLVSFYNNEISEKSEIFDDQFSVERPDGSNFTLKIRSTKLEDSAMYFCASRGTGGNYGYTFGSGTRLTVV.